This T cell receptor beta chain emerged from a study of Ad26.COV2.S vaccination and SARS-CoV-2 variants. A word on this clone: Antigen unknown.

Sequencing was performed with immunoSEQ multiplex PCR; in TCRdb, only in-frame clones are kept and a portion is missing. The sample shows over 85,000 clones, 80% of them seen only once. Study outcomes and limitations: Ad26.COV2.S recipients had broader spike-specific TCRs (P = 0.0014). Reportedly, after vaccination the spike-specific CD8+ and CD4+ T cell responses displayed substantial breadth. Assessments of TCR breadth and depth may have underestimated the total T cell responses. Vaccinated and placebo-treated recipients had similar non-spike TCR breadth.

The ends were cut back, 0 bases at V and 9 bases at J, with 14 bases in the middle. Germline CDR1 is MNHEY and CDR2 is SVGEGT. The CDR3 consists of 14 residues. This chain joins TRBV6-2 or TRBV6-3 and TRBJ1-1; D remains ambiguous. The receptor comes from a human donor who had recovered from COVID-19. The sequenced sample was peripheral blood, obtained after recovery from COVID-19. For the CDR3, the DNA is TGTGCCAGCAGTTACTCATTCCCGAGGTGGAAAGCTTTCTTT. Protein sequence: CASSYSFPRWKAFF.